This T cell receptor (beta chain) derives from a study of neurological immune-mediated disorders (dated by TCRdb to between 2018 and 2021). The study in broad terms: The study compared peripheral blood TCR-beta repertoires of HTLV-I-associated myelopathy (HAM/TSP) patients, multiple sclerosis patients and healthy controls using UMI-based sequencing. Longitudinal samples, technical triplicates and paired sorted CD4+ and CD8+ T-cell subsets, alongside PBMC samples, were included among the approximately 100 TCR-beta libraries. Each longitudinal HAM/TSP and healthy donor was sampled at 3 time-points spaced at roughly 3-40 month intervals. The cohort comprised 65 to 75 subjects: around 15 HAM/TSP patients, 34 multiple sclerosis patients and approximately 20 healthy controls. Summary of the overall study and its limitations: No identical CDR3 amino acid sequences were found to be shared among expanded clones across subjects, suggesting that TCR-beta repertoires were private in all groups. TCR clonal expansion was greatest in HAM/TSP patients and smallest in MS patients, who ranked below even healthy controls.

This specimen's time point label, per the study, means: longitudinal time-point 3. The healthy controls were volunteers from blood banks in Maryland, USA. Unsorted PBMC libraries were generated from 2 million PBMCs stored in RNAlater at -80 °C until RNA extraction. PBMCs were separated from peripheral blood using Ficoll-Hypaque density gradient centrifugation and then cryopreserved in liquid nitrogen. This clonotype was recorded at least ten times. No antigen is known for it. Base quality data are lacking; no much larger clone is found one base away. V loses 0 bases at its end and J loses 6 bases; junction bases beyond the gene matches: 7. Inclusive of the bounding cysteine and phenylalanine, the CDR3 is 16 residues long. Only CDR3 DNA is held: 48 bases, read in frame from base 1. According to the germline V gene (reference sequence), CDR1 reads DFQATT and CDR2 reads SNEGSKA. cDNA was synthesized by template-switch 5'RACE using a primer with a 10-nucleotide random unique molecular identifier that tagged each TCR transcript. Over 170 million TCR-beta sequences, covering 15-18 subjects, were produced in each sequencing run. The RNeasy kit was used for extraction of total RNA. The KAPA Real-time Library Amplification kit was used to amplify TCR-beta VDJ regions with primers for the TCR constant region and the 5'RACE anchor. Sample indexes and Illumina adaptors were added in a first PCR, and a second PCR then increased library yield. The roughly 650 bp TCR product was size-selected on a 2% E-gel SizeSelection system after Ampure bead purification. Before pooling, library quality was assessed on a Bioanalyzer, concentration was determined with Qubit, and library quantification was performed with the Kapa Library Quantification kit. An Illumina HiSeq 2500 was used to sequence the libraries paired-end at 2 x 150 bp. To increase sequence diversity, about 23-30% phiX was spiked into each library pool. In the authors' own workflow: Quality-filtered reads were processed with the UMI-based MiGEC pipeline, and over 85% of raw TCR sequences were removed by the MiGEC pipeline during error correction. VDJ genes were aligned to IMGT germline references, and clonotypes were defined by unique CDR3 amino acid sequence plus V-J genes. Clonal expansion, Shannon diversity and CDR3 relatedness (CalcPairwiseDistances, ClusterSamples) were evaluated with VDJtools, and phylogenetic trees were built with CLCbio workbench. Clones with at least 8 unique UMIs were defined as expanded, with this threshold being based on coefficient-of-variation modelling across technical triplicates. TCRdb handled the public reads itself, with Q25 trimming in fastp and clone calling in MiXCR, and kept productive beta chains. Rows with one shared CDR3 protein collapse into an entry with the most common genes and DNA. None of the V and J calls come from the authors' own analysis; TCRdb made them. The sample has roughly 53,000 distinct CDR3 sequences on record, 8% to 9% of them singletons. The leading ten clones occupy under 2% of the sample.

The sequencing input was PBMCs. The rearranged segments are TRBV20-1 and TRBJ2-1, and 11 junction bases match TRBD2. The sequence came from a middle-aged woman in good health. The CDR3 in this case is CSARDDGGLAVNEQFF. In nucleotides, the sequence is TGCAGTGCTAGAGATGATGGGGGACTAGCGGTCAATGAGCAGTTCTTC.